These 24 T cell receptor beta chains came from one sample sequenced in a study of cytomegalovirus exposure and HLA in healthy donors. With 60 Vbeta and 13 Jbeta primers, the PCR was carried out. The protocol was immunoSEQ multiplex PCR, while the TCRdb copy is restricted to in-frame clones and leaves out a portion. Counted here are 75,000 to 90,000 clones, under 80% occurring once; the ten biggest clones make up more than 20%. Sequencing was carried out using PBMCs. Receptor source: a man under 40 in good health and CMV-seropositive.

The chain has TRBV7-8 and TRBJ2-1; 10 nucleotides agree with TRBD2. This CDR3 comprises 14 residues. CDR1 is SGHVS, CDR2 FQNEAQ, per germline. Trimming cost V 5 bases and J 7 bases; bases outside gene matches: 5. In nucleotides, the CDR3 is TGTGCCAGCAGCCCAGGACTAGCGGATAATGAGCAGTTCTTC. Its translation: CASSPGLADNEQFF.

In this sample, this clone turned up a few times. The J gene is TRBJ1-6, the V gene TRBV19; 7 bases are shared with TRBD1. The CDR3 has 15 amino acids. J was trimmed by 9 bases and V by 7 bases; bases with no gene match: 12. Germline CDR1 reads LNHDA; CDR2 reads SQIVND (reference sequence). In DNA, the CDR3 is TGTGCCAGTACCGAAATACAGGGGAGCGGTTCACCCCTCCACTTT. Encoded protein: CASTEIQGSGSPLHF.

CDR3 amino acids: CASSQGTQPQHF. The CDR3 coding sequence is TGTGCCAGCAGCCAGGGGACACAGCCCCAGCATTTT. The rearrangement uses TRBV2 and TRBJ1-5, with a weak D call TRBD1 (6 bases). This CDR3 contains 12 residues. Trimming pared 6 bases from V and 7 bases from J, leaving 10 bases between. CDR1 and CDR2 (germline): SNHLY, FYNNEI.

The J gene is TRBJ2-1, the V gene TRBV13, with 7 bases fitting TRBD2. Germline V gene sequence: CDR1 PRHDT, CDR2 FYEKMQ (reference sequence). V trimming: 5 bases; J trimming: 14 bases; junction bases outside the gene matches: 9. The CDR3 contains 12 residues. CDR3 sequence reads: CASSLSGTKKFF. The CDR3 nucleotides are TGTGCCAGCAGCCTTAGTGGGACTAAGAAGTTCTTC.

In nucleotides, the CDR3 is TGTGCCAGCAGATCCGGGACAGGGAGCGTCGGCTACACCTTC. Protein sequence: CASRSGTGSVGYTF. V is TRBV5-6 and J is TRBJ1-2; 9 bases are shared with TRBD1. From germline, CDR1 is SGHDT and CDR2 YYEEEE. Trimming took 5 bases from V and 8 from J; bases not matched to a gene: 10. The CDR3 consists of 14 residues.

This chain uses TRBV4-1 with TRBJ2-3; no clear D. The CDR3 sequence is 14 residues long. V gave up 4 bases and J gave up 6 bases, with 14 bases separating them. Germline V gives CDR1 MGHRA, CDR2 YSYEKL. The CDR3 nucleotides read TGCGCCAGCAGCCCCCAACCCGTCGGGGATACGCAGTATTTT. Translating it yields CASSPQPVGDTQYF.

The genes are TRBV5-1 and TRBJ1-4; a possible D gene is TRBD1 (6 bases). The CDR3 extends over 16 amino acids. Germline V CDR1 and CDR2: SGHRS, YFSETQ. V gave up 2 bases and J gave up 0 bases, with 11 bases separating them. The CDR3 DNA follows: TGCGCCAGCAGCTTTCGGACAGCTGCAACTAATGAAAAACTGTTTTTT. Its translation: CASSFRTAATNEKLFF. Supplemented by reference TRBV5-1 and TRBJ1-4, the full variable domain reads KAGVTQTPRYLIKTRGQQVTLSCSPISGHRSVSWYQQTPGQGLQFLFEYFSETQRNKGNFPGRFSGRQFSNSRSEMNVSTLELGDSALYLCASSFRTAATNEKLFFGSGTQLSVL.

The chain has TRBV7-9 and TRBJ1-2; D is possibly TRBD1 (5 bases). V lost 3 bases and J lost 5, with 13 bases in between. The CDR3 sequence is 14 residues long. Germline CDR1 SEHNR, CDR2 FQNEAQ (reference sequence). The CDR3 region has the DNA TGTGCCAGCAGCTTTGATCTCCAGGGTTATGGCTACACCTTC. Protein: CASSFDLQGYGYTF.

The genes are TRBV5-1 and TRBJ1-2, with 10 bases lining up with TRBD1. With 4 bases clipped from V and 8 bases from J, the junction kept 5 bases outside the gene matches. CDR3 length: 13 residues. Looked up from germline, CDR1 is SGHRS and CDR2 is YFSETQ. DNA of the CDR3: TGCGCCAGCAGCCGGGGGACAGGGGAGGGCTACACCTTC. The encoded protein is CASSRGTGEGYTF.

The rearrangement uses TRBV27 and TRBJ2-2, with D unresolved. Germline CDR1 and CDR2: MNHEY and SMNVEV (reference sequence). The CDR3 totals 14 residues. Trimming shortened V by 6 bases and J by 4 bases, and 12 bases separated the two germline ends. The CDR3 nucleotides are TGTGCCAGCAGGATAGCTGGTGGCACCGGGGAGCTGTTTTTT. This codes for CASRIAGGTGELFF.

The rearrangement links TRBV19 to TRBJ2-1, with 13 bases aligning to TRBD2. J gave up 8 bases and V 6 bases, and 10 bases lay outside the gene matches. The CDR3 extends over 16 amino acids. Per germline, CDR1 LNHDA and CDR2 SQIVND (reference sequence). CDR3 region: CASRPSGTSGTHEQFF. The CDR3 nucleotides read TGTGCCAGTAGGCCTTCCGGGACTAGCGGGACACATGAGCAGTTCTTC. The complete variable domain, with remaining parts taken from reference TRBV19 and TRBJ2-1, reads DGGITQSPKYLFRKEGQNVTLSCEQNLNHDAMYWYRQDPGQGLRLIYYSQIVNDFQKGDIAEGYSVSREKKESFPLTVTSAQKNPTAFYLCASRPSGTSGTHEQFFGPGTRLTVL.

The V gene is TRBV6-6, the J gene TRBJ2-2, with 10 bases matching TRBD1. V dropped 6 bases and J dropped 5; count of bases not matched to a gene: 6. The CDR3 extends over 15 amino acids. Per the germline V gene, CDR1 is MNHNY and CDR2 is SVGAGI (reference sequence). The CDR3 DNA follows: TGTGCCAGCAGCCACGGGACAGGGGAAACCGGGGAGCTGTTTTTT. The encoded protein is CASSHGTGETGELFF.

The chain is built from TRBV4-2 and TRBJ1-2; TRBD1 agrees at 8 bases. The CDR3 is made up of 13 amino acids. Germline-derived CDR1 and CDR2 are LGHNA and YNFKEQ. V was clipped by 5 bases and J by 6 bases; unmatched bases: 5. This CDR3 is CASSTTGGDGYTF. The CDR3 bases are TGTGCCAGCAGCACCACAGGGGGAGATGGCTACACCTTC.

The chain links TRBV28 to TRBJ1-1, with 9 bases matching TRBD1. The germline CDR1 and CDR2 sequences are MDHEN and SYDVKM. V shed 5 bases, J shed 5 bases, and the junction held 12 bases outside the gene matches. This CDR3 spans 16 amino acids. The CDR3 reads CASSLLTGGSGTEAFF. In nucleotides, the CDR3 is TGTGCCAGCAGTCTGTTAACAGGGGGCTCGGGTACTGAAGCTTTCTTT.

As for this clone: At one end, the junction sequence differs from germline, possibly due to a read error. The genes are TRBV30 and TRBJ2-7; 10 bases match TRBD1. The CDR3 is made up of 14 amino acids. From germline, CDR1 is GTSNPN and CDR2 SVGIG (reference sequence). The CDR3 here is CAWDRGRPAYEQSF. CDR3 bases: TGTGCCTGGGACAGGGGGCGCCCGGCGTACGAGCAGTCCTTC.

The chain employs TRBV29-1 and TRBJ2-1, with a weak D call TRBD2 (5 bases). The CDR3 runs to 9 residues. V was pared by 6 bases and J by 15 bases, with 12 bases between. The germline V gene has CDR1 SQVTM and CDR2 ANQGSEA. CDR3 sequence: CSVDPGWFF. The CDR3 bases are TGCAGCGTCGACCCGGGGTGGTTCTTC.

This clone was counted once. The CDR3 here is CASSQEGLAPSGANVLTF. CDR3 sequence (DNA): TGTGCCAGCAGCCAAGAGGGACTAGCGCCCTCTGGGGCCAACGTCCTGACTTTC. The chain recombines TRBV4-2 with TRBJ2-6, with 10 positions matching TRBD2. The V segment lost 0 bases and the J segment 0 bases; nucleotides outside the gene matches: 2. The CDR3 spans 18 residues. CDR1 is LGHNA, CDR2 YNFKEQ, per germline.

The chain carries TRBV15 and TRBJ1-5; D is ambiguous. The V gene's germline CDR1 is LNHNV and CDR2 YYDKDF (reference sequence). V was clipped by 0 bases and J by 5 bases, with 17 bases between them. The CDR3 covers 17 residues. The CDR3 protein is CATSRDGIGTVDQPQHF. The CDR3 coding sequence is TGTGCCACCAGCAGAGATGGAATCGGCACAGTCGATCAGCCCCAGCATTTT.

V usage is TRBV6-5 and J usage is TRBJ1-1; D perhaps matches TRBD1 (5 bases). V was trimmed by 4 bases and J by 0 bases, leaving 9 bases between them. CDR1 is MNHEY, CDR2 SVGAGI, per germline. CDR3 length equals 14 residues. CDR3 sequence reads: CASSSDRMNTEAFF. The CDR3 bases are TGTGCCAGCAGTTCAGACAGAATGAACACTGAAGCTTTCTTT.

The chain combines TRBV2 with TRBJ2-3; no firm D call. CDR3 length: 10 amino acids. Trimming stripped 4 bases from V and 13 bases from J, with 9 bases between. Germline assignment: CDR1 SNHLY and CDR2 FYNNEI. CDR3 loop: CASSGRGKYF. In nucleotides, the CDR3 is TGTGCCAGCAGTGGAAGAGGAAAGTATTTT.

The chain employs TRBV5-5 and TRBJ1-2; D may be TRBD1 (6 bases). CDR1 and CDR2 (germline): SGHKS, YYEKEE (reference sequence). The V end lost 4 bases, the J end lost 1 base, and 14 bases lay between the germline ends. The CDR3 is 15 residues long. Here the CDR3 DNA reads TGTGCCAGCAGCCCCAGTCAGGGGCTTAACTATGGCTACACCTTC. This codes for CASSPSQGLNYGYTF. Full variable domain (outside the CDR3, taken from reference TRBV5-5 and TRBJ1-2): DAGVTQSPTHLIKTRGQQVTLRCSPISGHKSVSWYQQVLGQGPQFIFQYYEKEERGRGNFPDRFSARQFPNYSSELNVNALLLGDSALYLCASSPSQGLNYGYTFGSGTRLTVV.

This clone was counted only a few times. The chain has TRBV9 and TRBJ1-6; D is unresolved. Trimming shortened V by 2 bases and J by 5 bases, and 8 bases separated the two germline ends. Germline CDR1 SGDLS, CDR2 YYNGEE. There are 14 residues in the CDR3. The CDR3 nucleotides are TGTGCCAGCAGCGTGAGCACGGATAATTCACCCCTCCACTTT. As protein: CASSVSTDNSPLHF.

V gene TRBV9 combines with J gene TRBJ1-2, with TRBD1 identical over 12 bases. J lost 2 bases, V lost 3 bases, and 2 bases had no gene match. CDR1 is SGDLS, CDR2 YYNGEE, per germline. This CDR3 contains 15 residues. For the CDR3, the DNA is TGTGCCAGCAGCGATGGGACAGGGGGCAACTATGGCTACACCTTC. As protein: CASSDGTGGNYGYTF.

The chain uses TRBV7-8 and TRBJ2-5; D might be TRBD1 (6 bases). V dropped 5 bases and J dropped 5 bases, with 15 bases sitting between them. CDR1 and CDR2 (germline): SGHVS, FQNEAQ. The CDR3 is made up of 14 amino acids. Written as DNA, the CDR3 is TGTGCCAGCAGCCCGAGGGGGACGGGGGAGACCCAGTACTTC. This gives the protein CASSPRGTGETQYF.